This T cell receptor (beta chain) was found in a study of monozygotic twins with cystic fibrosis. Overall study results and limits: Nucleotide-identical clonotype sharing was significantly higher within monozygotic CF twin pairs than between unrelated CF individuals. J usage was most co-twin-similar in 8 of 16 pairs, V in 13. Median Simpson clonality of approximately 0.009 suggested naive T cells predominated. Age, concordance and disease severity did not associate with shared CDR3 numbers.

With respect to this clone: Its antigen is undetermined.

Germline V gene sequence: CDR1 SGHTA, CDR2 FQGNSA. CDR3 length equals 15 residues. With V trimmed by 3 bases and J by 8 bases, 5 bases remained unmatched. TCRdb's copy holds only in-frame clones and misses some; the assay was immunoSEQ multiplex PCR. Counted here are 20,000 to 30,000 clones, around nine tenths occurring once; the ten biggest clones make up 0.54%. The J gene is TRBJ2-1, the V gene TRBV7-2, with TRBD2 matching 12 bases. The sample taken for sequencing was blood. This receptor was obtained from a girl aged 2-15 years with cystic fibrosis. The CDR3 is CASSLLAGGPDEQFF. The CDR3 region has the DNA TGTGCCAGCAGCTTGCTAGCGGGGGGGCCCGATGAGCAGTTCTTC.